These T cell receptor beta chains were read from a single sample in a study of blood T cell repertoires in COVID-19. Profiling relied on immunoSEQ multiplex PCR, and the TCRdb table lists in-frame clones only, not all of them. Of under 150,000 clones listed, 70% to 85% were seen once; the top ten hold just under 9%. The sample was peripheral blood. These receptor sequences come from a woman aged 80 or older in a cohort sampled during active or convalescent COVID-19. Each CDR3 is given with its conserved first and last residue. Fields, in order: J gene, CDR3 length, V gene, D gene, clone size, CDR3 protein, CDR3 DNA. A D gene is named only where the DNA matches it firmly. Size is omitted from some rows. Given values are once, few, many or a class for expanded clones.

TRBJ1-5,16,TRBV19,TRBD1,few,CASSPQGGHSNQPQHF,TGTGCCAGTAGTCCCCAGGGGGGCCATAGCAATCAGCCCCAGCATTTT
TRBJ1-2,13,TRBV9,NA,NA,CASSVGRGNGYTF,TGTGCCAGCAGCGTAGGAAGGGGTAATGGCTACACCTTC
TRBJ1-2,14,TRBV7-2,NA,few,CASSLIPGDYGYTF,TGTGCCAGCAGCTTGATCCCAGGGGACTATGGCTACACCTTC
TRBJ2-7,15,TRBV4-1,NA,NA,CASSQVGAGNYEQYF,TGCGCCAGCAGCCAAGTTGGGGCAGGGAACTACGAGCAGTACTTC
TRBJ1-2,14,TRBV7-8,NA,NA,CASSLGGGLGGYTF,TGTGCCAGCAGCTTAGGCGGGGGTTTGGGTGGCTACACCTTC
TRBJ1-2,12,TRBV24-1,NA,NA,CATSDGLYGYTF,TGTGCCACCAGTGATGGCCTTTATGGCTACACCTTC
TRBJ1-5,14,TRBV3-1/TRBV3-2,NA,NA,CASSRHPSNQPQHF,TGTGCCAGCAGCAGACACCCTAGCAATCAGCCCCAGCATTTT
TRBJ1-3,17,TRBV4-2,NA,NA,CASSQEVLQGLGNTIYF,TGTGCCAGCAGCCAAGAAGTATTGCAGGGCCTCGGAAACACCATATATTTT
TRBJ2-2,18,TRBV7-8,TRBD2,NA,CASSLAGQRGRYTGELFF,TGTGCCAGCAGCTTAGCGGGGCAGCGGGGGCGATACACCGGGGAGCTGTTTTTT
TRBJ2-3,13,TRBV30,NA,NA,CAGNRDHTDTQYF,TGTGCCGGGAACAGGGACCACACAGATACGCAGTATTTT
TRBJ2-7,15,TRBV19,TRBD1,NA,CASSIAGTGLYEQYF,TGTGCCAGTAGTATAGCAGGGACAGGGCTTTACGAGCAGTACTTC
TRBJ1-2,13,TRBV3-1/TRBV3-2,NA,NA,CASRAGGNYGYTF,TGTGCCAGCAGGGCAGGAGGTAACTATGGCTACACCTTC
TRBJ2-1,13,TRBV3-1/TRBV3-2,NA,NA,CASKPRGNNEQFF,TGTGCCAGCAAGCCTCGCGGGAACAATGAGCAGTTCTTC
TRBJ2-1,16,TRBV9,TRBD2,NA,CASSVGRGGGGNEQFF,TGTGCCAGCAGCGTAGGGCGGGGCGGGGGAGGCAATGAGCAGTTCTTC
TRBJ2-3,14,TRBV6-4,NA,NA,CASSETQSTDTQYF,TGTGCCAGCAGTGAGACACAAAGCACAGATACGCAGTATTTT
TRBJ2-1,14,TRBV11-2,TRBD2,large,CASSLRDYADEQFF,TGTGCCAGCAGCTTAAGGGACTACGCTGATGAGCAGTTCTTC
TRBJ2-7,11,TRBV30,NA,NA,CAWSNLYEQYF,TGTGCCTGGAGCAACCTATACGAGCAGTACTTC
TRBJ1-4,15,TRBV6-1,NA,NA,CASSEASGYNEKLFF,TGTGCCAGCAGTGAAGCATCGGGTTATAATGAAAAACTGTTTTTT
TRBJ2-6,16,TRBV19,TRBD1,many,CASNTDRATTSNVLTF,TGTGCCAGTAATACGGACAGGGCGACTACGTCCAACGTCCTGACTTTC
TRBJ2-5,14,TRBV7-2,NA,NA,CASSLQGGQETQYF,TGTGCCAGCAGCTTACAGGGGGGACAAGAGACCCAGTACTTC
TRBJ1-3,19,TRBV7-9,TRBD1,NA,CASSGDVGGQGLRGNTIYF,TGTGCCAGCAGCGGGGACGTGGGAGGACAGGGATTGAGAGGAAACACCATATATTTT
TRBJ1-6,13,TRBV15,TRBD1,NA,CATSRDRGFPLHF,TGTGCCACCAGCAGGGACAGGGGTTTCCCCCTCCACTTT
TRBJ1-2,12,TRBV19,NA,NA,CASHSPNYGYTF,TGTGCCAGTCACAGCCCCAACTATGGCTACACCTTC
TRBJ2-5,15,TRBV5-4,NA,NA,CASSPGGKGRETQYF,TGTGCCAGCAGCCCAGGAGGAAAGGGCCGAGAGACCCAGTACTTC
TRBJ1-1,14,TRBV5-1,NA,NA,CASSLVGAPTEAFF,TGCGCCAGCAGCTTGGTTGGGGCTCCCACTGAAGCTTTCTTT
TRBJ2-3,15,TRBV19,TRBD2,once,CASSMRGTSGDTQYF,TGTGCCAGTAGTATGAGGGGGACTAGCGGGGATACGCAGTATTTT
TRBJ1-6,15,TRBV6-1,NA,NA,CASSELGQGNSPLHF,TGTGCCAGCAGTGAACTCGGGCAGGGGAATTCACCCCTCCACTTT
TRBJ2-5,15,TRBV6-5,TRBD1,NA,CASSYFLGQLETQYF,TGTGCCAGCAGTTACTTTTTGGGACAGCTGGAGACCCAGTACTTC
TRBJ2-1,13,TRBV5-1,NA,NA,CASSPLRGYEQFF,TGCGCCAGCAGCCCCCTACGTGGTTATGAGCAGTTCTTC
TRBJ1-3,16,TRBV6-5,NA,once,CASSYNPGGSGNTIYF,TGTGCCAGCAGCTACAATCCGGGGGGCTCTGGAAACACCATATATTTT
TRBJ1-4,14,TRBV6-1,NA,NA,CASSEVYLNEKLFF,TGTGCCAGCAGTGAAGTTTATCTGAATGAAAAACTGTTTTTT
TRBJ1-2,16,TRBV19,NA,NA,CASTPTVLPNNYGYTF,TGTGCCAGTACCCCAACCGTCCTTCCTAATAACTATGGCTACACCTTC
TRBJ1-2,14,TRBV27,TRBD1,NA,CASGDRGGYYGYTF,TGTGCCAGCGGTGACAGGGGAGGTTACTATGGCTACACCTTC